This TCR beta chain originates from a study of T cell repertoires in cytomegalovirus infection. Study-wide context: Public TCR beta signatures were indicative of both CMV infection and a matching HLA type.

TCRdb reprocessed the reads with MiXCR, giving one entry per CDR3 protein. The table lists 80,000 to 130,000 distinct CDR3 sequences, roughly a quarter of them singletons. CDR3 length: 13 residues. Trimming pared 5 bases from V and 1 base from J, leaving 8 bases between. Germline CDR1 is MNHEY and CDR2 is SMNVEV (reference sequence). This clonotype was recorded many times. The antigen is undetermined. Study outcomes and limitations: Identification of carriers of CMV plus the relevant HLA was performed using cumulative public TCR beta family frequency. HLA-C-restricted CMV-specific TCR beta clonotypes prevailed in the ex vivo response.

The receptor's source is a human donor in good health (CMV status not recorded). Some clones in this sample may be carry-over from other donors' samples. The chain combines TRBV27 with TRBJ1-1; no firm D call. The sequencing sample was made of CD8+ T cells from PBMCs. CDR3 sequence (DNA): TGTGCCAGCAGTCAGTCACCGAACACTGAAGCTTTCTTT. Its translation is CASSQSPNTEAFF.